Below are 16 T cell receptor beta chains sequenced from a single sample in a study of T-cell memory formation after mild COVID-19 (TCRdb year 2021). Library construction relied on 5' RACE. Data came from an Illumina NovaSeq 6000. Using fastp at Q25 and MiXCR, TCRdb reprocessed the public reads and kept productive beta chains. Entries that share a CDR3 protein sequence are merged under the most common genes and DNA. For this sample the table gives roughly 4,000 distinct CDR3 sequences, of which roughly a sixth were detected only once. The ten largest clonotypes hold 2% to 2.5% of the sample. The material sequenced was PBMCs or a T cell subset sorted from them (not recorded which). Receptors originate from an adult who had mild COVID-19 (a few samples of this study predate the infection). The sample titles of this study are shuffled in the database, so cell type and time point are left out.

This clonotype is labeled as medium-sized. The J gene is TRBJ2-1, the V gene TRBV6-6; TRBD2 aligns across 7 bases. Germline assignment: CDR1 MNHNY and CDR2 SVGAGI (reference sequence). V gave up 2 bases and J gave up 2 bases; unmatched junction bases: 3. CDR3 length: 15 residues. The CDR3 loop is CASSYGGETYNEQFF. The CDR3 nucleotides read TGTGCCAGCAGTTACGGGGGGGAAACCTACAATGAGCAGTTCTTC.

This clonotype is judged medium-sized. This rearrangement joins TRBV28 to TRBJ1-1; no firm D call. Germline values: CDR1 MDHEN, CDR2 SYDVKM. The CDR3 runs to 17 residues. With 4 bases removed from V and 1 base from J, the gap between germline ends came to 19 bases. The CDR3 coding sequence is TGTGCCAGCAGTTCCTACAGTCGACTTCGGTGGAACACTGAAGCTTTCTTT. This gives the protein CASSSYSRLRWNTEAFF.

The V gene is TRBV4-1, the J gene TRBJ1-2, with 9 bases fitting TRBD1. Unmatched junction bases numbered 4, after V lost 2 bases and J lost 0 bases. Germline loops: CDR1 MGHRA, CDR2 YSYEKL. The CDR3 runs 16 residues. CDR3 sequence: CASSQLDRGANYGYTF. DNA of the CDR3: TGCGCCAGCAGCCAACTGGACAGGGGAGCTAACTATGGCTACACCTTC.

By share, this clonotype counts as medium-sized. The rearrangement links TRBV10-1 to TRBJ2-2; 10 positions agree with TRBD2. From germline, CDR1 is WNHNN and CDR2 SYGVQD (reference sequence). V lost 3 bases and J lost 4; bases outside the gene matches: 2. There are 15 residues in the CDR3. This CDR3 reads CASSDKRGGTGELFF. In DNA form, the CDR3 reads TGCGCCAGCAGTGACAAGCGGGGGGGCACCGGGGAGCTGTTTTTT.

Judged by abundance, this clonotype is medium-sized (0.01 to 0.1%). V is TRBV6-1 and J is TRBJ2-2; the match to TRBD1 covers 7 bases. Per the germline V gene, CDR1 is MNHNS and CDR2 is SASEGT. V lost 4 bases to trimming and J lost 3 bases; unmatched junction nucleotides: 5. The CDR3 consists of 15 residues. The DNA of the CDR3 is TGTGCCAGCAGTGCCGACAGGGTGGACACCGGGGAGCTGTTTTTT. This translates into CASSADRVDTGELFF.

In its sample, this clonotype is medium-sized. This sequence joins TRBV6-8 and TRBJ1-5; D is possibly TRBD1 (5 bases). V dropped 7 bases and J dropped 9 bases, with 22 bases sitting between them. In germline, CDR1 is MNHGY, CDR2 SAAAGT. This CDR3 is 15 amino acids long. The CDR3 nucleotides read TGTGCCAGCACTCCCACGGGGACTGGCCATGGGCCCCAGCATTTT. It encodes CASTPTGTGHGPQHF.

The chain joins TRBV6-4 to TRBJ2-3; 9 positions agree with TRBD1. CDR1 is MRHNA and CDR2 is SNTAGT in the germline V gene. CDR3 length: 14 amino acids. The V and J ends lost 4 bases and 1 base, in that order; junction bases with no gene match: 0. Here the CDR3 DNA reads TGTGCCAGCAGTGGGACAGGGGGCACAGATACGCAGTATTTT. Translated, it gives CASSGTGGTDTQYF.

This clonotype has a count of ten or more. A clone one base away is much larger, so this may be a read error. The CDR3 DNA is TGCGCCAGCAGCCAAGCAGGCAGGGTCGGCGAGACCCAGTACTTC. It codes for CASSQAGRVGETQYF. The gene calls are TRBV4-3 and TRBJ2-5; possibly TRBD1 for D (5 bases). The germline V gene encodes CDR1 LGHNA and CDR2 YSLEER. With 1 base removed from V and 5 bases from J, the gap between germline ends came to 14 bases. This CDR3 is 15 amino acids long.

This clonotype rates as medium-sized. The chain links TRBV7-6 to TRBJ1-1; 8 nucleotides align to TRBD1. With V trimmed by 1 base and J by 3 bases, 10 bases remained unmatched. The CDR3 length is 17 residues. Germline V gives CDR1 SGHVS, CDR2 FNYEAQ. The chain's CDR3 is CASSLDGAGGRDTEAFF. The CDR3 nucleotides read TGTGCCAGCAGCTTAGATGGGGCAGGGGGCAGGGACACTGAAGCTTTCTTT. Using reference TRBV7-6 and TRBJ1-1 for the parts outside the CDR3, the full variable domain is GAGVSQSPRYKVTKRGQDVALRCDPISGHVSLYWYRQALGQGPEFLTYFNYEAQQDKSGLPNDRFSAERPEGSISTLTIQRTEQRDSAMYRCASSLDGAGGRDTEAFFGQGTRLTVV.

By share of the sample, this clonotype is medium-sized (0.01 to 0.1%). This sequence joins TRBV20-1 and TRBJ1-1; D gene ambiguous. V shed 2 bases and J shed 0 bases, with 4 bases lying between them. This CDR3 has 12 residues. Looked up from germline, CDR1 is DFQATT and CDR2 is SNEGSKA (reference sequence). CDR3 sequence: CSARTVNTEAFF. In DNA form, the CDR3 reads TGCAGTGCTAGAACCGTGAACACTGAAGCTTTCTTT.

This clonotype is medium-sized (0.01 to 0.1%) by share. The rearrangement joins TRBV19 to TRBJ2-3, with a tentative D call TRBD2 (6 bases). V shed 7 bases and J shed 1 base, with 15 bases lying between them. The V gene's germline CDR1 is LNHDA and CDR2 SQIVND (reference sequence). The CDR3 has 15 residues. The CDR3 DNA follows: TGTGCCAGTATGTCCGGGGGTGCGGGCACAGATACGCAGTATTTT. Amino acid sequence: CASMSGGAGTDTQYF.

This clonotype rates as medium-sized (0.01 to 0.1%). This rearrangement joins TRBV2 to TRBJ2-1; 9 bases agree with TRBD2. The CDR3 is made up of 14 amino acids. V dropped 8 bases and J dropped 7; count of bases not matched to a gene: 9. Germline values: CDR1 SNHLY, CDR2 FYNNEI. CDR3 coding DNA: TGTGCCAGCTCCCGCGGGGGGGCAATAAATGAGCAGTTCTTC. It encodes CASSRGGAINEQFF. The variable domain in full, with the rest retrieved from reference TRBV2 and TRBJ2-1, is EPEVTQTPSHQVTQMGQEVILRCVPISNHLYFYWYRQILGQKVEFLVSFYNNEISEKSEIFDDQFSVERPDGSNFTLKIRSTKLEDSAMYFCASSRGGAINEQFFGPGTRLTVL.

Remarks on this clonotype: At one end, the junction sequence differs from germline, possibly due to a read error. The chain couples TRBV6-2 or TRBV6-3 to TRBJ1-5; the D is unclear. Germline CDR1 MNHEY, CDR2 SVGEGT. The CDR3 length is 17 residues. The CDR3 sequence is CDSSTLLHDGPLRPQHF. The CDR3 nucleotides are TGTGACAGCAGTACCCTCCTACACGACGGACCCTTAAGGCCCCAGCATTTT.

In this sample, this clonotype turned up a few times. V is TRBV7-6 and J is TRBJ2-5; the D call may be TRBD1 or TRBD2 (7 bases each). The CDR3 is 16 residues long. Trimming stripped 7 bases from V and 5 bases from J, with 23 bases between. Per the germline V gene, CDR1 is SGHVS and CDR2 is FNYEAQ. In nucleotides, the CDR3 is TGTGCCAGCACCCCCACCCCAGGGGGGGCCAGGGAGACCCAGTACTTC. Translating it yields CASTPTPGGARETQYF.

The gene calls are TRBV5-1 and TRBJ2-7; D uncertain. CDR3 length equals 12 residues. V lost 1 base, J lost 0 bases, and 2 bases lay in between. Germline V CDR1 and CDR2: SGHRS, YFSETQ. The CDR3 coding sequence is TGCGCCAGCAGCTTGAGCTCCTACGAGCAGTACTTC. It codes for CASSLSSYEQYF.

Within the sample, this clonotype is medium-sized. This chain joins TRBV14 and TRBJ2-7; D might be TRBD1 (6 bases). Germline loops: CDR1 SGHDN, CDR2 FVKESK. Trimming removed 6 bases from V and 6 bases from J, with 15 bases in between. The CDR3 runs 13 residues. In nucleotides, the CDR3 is TGTGCCAGCAGTACGGACGTACAGGGCGAGCAGTACGTC. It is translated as CASSTDVQGEQYV.